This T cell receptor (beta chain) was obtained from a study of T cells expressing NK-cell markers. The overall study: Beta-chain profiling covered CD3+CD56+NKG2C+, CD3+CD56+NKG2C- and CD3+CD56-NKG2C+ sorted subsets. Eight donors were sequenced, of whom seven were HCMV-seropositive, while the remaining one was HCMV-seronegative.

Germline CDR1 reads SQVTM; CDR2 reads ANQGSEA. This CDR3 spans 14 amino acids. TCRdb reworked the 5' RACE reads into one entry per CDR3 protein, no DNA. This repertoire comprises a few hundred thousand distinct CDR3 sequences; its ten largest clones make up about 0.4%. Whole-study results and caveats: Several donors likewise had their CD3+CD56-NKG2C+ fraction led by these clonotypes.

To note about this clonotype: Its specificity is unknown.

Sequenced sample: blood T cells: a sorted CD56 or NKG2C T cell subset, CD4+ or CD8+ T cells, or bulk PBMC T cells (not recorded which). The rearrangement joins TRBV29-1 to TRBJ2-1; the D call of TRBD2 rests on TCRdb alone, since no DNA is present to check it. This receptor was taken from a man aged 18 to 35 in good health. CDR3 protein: CSAQGLAGDNEQFF.